Detailed here is one T cell receptor (beta chain). This sample was included in a study of T cell repertoires in cytomegalovirus infection. Using its own MiXCR run on the reads, TCRdb lists one record per CDR3 protein. The table records about 190,000 distinct CDR3 sequences, roughly 9% of them present only once. CDR3 length: 12 amino acids. CDR1 KGHDR and CDR2 SFDVKD come from the germline V gene. The V gene lost 4 bases and the J gene lost 6 bases, with 9 bases spanning the gap. This clonotype originated in a human donor in good health (CMV status not recorded). Some clones in this sample may be carry-over from other donors' samples. This sequence joins TRBV24-1 and TRBJ2-7; weak D call: TRBD2 (5 bases). The specimen sequenced was PBMCs. In DNA, the CDR3 is TGTGCCACCAGTGAAGGACGGGGCGAGCAGTACTTC. It encodes CATSEGRGEQYF.